The clone carrying this TCR beta chain was counted only a few times. Its antigen is not identified. Treatment indicated: approximately 10-day PBMC culture with coronavirus spike peptide pools or control peptides (ViraFEST assay). The entry originates in a study of vaccination and CD4 T cells after COVID-19. Overall study context: Post-vaccine sample collection happened at a median of approximately 74 days after dose two, ranging 14 to 241. Stimulation of cells relied on overlapping spike peptides derived from SARS-CoV-2, HCoV-NL63, HCoV-OC43 and HCoV-229E.

Study-level points and caveats: Median roughly 90% of reactive clones detected in convalescent patients emerged only post-vaccination.

The V gene lost 0 bases and the J gene lost 0 bases, with 8 bases spanning the gap. This CDR3 is 16 amino acids long. Germline CDR1 is LNHNV and CDR2 is YYDKDF (reference sequence). Cultured CD4+ T cell DNA was sequenced using the Oncomine TCR Beta short-read assay. TCRdb re-analysed the PCR reads in MiXCR, keeping a single row per CDR3 protein. Here the sample spans 5,000 to 6,500 distinct CDR3 sequences, 34% being singletons. This receptor was taken from a human donor who had recovered from COVID-19. This specimen consisted of CD4+ T cells from blood, cultured in vitro, obtained after SARS-CoV-2 vaccination. The chain has TRBV15 and TRBJ2-2; TRBD2 is a possible D gene (5 bases). Here the CDR3 DNA reads TGTGCCACCAGCAGAGATTTACTAGCGAACACCGGGGAGCTGTTTTTT. This sequence encodes CATSRDLLANTGELFF.